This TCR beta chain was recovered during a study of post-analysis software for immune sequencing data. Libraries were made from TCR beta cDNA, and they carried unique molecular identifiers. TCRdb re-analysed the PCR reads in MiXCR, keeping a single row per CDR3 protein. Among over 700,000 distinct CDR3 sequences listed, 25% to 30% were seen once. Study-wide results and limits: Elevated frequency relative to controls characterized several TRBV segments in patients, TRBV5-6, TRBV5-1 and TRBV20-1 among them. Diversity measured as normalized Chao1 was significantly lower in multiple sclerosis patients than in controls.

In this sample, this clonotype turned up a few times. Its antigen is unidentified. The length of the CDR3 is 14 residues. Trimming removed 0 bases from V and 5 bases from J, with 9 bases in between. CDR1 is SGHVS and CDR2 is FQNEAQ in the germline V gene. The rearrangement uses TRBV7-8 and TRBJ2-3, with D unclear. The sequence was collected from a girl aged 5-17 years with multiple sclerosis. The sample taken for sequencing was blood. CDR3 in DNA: TGTGCCAGCAGCTTAGCCGGAATCGGAGATACGCAGTATTTT. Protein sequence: CASSLAGIGDTQYF.